The clone carrying this T cell receptor beta chain was counted ten times or more. These data are taken from a study of T cells in Graves' hyperthyroidism and ophthalmopathy. The CDR3 consists of 16 residues. Germline trimming cut 0 bases from V and 3 bases from J; bases unmatched to any gene: 7. Per the germline V gene, CDR1 is SQVTM and CDR2 is ANQGSEA. Amplification targeted TCR beta CDR3 regions from RNA transcripts. First-round RT-PCR targeting the TCR CDR3 was performed with the HTBI primer set. MiXCR, applied by TCRdb to the multiplex PCR reads, yields one record per CDR3 protein. The data hold some 580,000 distinct CDR3 sequences, with approximately 15% observed a single time.

This chain joins TRBV29-1 and TRBJ2-3; TRBD2 agrees at 9 bases. The clonotype was recovered from a woman aged 40 to 55 with Graves' ophthalmopathy. What was sequenced was blood. CDR3 coding DNA: TGCAGCGTTGAAGAGTTTAGCGGGAGACGGACAGATACGCAGTATTTT. It codes for CSVEEFSGRRTDTQYF.